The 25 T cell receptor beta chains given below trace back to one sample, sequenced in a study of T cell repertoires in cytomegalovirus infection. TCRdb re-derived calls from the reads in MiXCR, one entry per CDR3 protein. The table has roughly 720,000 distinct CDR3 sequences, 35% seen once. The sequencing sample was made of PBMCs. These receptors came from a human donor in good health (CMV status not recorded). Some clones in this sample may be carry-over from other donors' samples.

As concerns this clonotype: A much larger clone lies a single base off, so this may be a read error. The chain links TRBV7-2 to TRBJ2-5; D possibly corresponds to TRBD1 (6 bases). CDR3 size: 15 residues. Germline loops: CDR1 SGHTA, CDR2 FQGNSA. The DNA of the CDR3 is TGTGCCAGCAGCTCAGGGACAAGGGCCCAAGAGACCCCGTACTTC. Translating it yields CASSSGTRAQETPYF.

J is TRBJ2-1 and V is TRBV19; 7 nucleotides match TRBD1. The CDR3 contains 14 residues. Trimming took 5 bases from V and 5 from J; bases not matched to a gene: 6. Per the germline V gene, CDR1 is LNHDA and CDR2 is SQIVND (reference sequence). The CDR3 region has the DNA TGTGCCAGTAGTTTACAGACAGGGAACAATGAGCAGTTCTTC. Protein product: CASSLQTGNNEQFF.

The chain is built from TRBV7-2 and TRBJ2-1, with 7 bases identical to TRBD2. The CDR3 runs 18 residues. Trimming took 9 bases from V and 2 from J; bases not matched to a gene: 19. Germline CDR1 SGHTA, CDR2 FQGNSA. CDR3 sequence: CARRVDLGLRWPYNEQFF. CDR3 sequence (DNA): TGTGCCAGGAGAGTAGACCTGGGACTAAGATGGCCCTACAATGAGCAGTTCTTC.

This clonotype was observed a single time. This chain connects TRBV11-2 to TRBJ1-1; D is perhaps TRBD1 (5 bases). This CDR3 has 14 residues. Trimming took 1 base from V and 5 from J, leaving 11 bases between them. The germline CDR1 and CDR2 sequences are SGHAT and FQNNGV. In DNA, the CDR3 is TGTGCCAGCAGCTTAGTGGGGGTGCGTACTGAAGCTTTCTTT. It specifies CASSLVGVRTEAFF.

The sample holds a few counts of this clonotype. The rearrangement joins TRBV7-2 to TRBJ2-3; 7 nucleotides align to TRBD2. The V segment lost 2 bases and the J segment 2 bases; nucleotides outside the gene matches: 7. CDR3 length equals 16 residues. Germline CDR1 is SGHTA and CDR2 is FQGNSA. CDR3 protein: CASSLRAGRDTDTQYF. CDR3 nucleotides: TGTGCCAGCAGCTTAAGAGCGGGGCGGGACACAGATACGCAGTATTTT.

The CDR3, as DNA: TGTGCCAGCAGCTTAATAACTAGCGGGAGTCAAGAGACCCAGTACTTC. The encoded protein is CASSLITSGSQETQYF. The V gene is TRBV7-6, the J gene TRBJ2-5; TRBD2 matches at 11 bases. J was trimmed by 2 bases and V by 2 bases; bases with no gene match: 4. The CDR3 length is 16 residues. Germline CDR1 and CDR2: SGHVS and FNYEAQ.

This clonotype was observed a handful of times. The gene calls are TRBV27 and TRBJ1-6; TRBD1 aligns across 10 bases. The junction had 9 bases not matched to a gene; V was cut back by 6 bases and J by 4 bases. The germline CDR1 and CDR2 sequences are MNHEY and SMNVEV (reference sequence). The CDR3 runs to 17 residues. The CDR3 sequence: CASRARLGQGYNSPLHF. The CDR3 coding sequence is TGTGCCAGCAGGGCCCGGTTGGGACAGGGGTATAATTCACCCCTCCACTTT.

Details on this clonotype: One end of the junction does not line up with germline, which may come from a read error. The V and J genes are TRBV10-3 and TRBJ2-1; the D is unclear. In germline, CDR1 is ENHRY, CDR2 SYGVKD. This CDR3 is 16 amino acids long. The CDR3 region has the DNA TGTGCCATCAGTGAGTTTAGTTTAAACTCCTACAAGGAGCATTTCTTC. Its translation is CAISEFSLNSYKEHFF.

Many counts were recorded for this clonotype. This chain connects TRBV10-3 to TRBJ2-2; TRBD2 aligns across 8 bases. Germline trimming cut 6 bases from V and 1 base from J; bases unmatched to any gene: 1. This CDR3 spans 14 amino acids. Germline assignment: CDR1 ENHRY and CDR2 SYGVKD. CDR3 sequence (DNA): TGTGCCATCAGGACTAGCGAGAACACCGGGGAGCTGTTTTTT. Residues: CAIRTSENTGELFF.

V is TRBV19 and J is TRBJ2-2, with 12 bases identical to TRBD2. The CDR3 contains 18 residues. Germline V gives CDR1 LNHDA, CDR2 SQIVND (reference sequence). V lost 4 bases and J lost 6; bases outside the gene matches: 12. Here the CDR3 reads CASSKNPLAGGPSGELFF. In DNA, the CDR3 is TGTGCCAGTAGTAAAAACCCTCTAGCGGGAGGGCCCTCCGGGGAGCTGTTTTTT.

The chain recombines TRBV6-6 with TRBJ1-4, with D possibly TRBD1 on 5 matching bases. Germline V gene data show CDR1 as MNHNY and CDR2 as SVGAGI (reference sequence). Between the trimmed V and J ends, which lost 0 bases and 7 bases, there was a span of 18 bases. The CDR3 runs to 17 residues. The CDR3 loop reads CASSYSRGRQLSEKLFF. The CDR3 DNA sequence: TGTGCCAGCAGTTACTCTAGGGGTCGGCAGTTAAGTGAAAAACTGTTTTTT.

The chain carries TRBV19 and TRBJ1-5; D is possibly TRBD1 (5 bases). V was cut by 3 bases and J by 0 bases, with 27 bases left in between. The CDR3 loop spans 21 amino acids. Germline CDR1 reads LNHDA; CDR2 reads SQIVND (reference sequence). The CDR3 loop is CASSMGERVDRAGDSNQPQHF. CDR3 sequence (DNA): TGTGCCAGTAGTATGGGGGAAAGGGTGGATCGGGCCGGGGATAGCAATCAGCCCCAGCATTTT. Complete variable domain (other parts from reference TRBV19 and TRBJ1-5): DGGITQSPKYLFRKEGQNVTLSCEQNLNHDAMYWYRQDPGQGLRLIYYSQIVNDFQKGDIAEGYSVSREKKESFPLTVTSAQKNPTAFYLCASSMGERVDRAGDSNQPQHFGDGTRLSIL.

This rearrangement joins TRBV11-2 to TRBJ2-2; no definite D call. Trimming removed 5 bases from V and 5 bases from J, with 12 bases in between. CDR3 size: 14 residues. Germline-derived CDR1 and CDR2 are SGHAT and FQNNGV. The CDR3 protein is CASSPQTVTGELFF. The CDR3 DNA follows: TGTGCCAGCAGCCCCCAAACAGTTACCGGGGAGCTGTTTTTT. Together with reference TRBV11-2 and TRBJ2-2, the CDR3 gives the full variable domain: EAGVAQSPRYKIIEKRQSVAFWCNPISGHATLYWYQQILGQGPKLLIQFQNNGVVDDSQLPKDRFSAERLKGVDSTLKIQPAKLEDSAVYLCASSPQTVTGELFFGEGSRLTVL.

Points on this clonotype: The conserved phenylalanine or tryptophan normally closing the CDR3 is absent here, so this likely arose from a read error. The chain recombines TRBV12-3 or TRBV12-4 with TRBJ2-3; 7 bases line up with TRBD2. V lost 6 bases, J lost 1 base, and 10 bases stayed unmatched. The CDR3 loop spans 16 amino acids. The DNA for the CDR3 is TGTGCCAGCAGCCCCTTCCTGAGCGGGGGCACAGATACGCAGTATTTG. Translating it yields CASSPFLSGGTDTQYL.

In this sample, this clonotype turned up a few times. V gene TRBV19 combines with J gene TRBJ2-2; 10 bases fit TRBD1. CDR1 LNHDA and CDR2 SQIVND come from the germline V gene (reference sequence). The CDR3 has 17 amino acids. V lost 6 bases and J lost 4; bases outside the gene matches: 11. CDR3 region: CASRQSDRGRVTGELFF. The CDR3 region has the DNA TGTGCCAGTAGACAAAGCGACAGGGGGCGCGTCACCGGGGAGCTGTTTTTT.

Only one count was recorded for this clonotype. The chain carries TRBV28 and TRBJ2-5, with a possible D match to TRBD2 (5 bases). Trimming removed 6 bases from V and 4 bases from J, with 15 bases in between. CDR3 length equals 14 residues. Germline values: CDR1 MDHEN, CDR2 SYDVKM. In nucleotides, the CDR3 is TGTGCCAGCAGACATACGCGGGTTTTAGAGACCCAGTACTTC. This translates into CASRHTRVLETQYF.

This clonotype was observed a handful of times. CDR3 nucleotide sequence: TGTGCCAGCAGCTTCCTCCCTGGAGCAGGGGACACTGAAGCTTTCTTT. Its protein is CASSFLPGAGDTEAFF. The chain joins TRBV7-9 to TRBJ1-1; a possible D gene is TRBD1 (6 bases). V lost 3 bases and J 3 bases, leaving 17 bases between the germline ends. The CDR3 extends over 16 amino acids. The germline V gene encodes CDR1 SEHNR and CDR2 FQNEAQ (reference sequence).

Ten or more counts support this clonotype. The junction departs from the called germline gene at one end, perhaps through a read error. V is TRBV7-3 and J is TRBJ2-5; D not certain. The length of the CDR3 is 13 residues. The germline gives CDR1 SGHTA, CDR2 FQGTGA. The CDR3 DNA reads TGTGCCAGCAGCCTAACTGGGAAAGAGACCCAGTACTTC. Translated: CASSLTGKETQYF.

The CDR3 DNA reads TGTGCCAGCAGCACTAACCTGGAGACCCAGTACTTC. Its translation: CASSTNLETQYF. The rearrangement joins TRBV11-1 to TRBJ2-5, with D unclear. The CDR3 has 12 residues. V lost 5 bases and J lost 5, with 9 bases in between. Germline V gives CDR1 SGHAT, CDR2 FQDESV (reference sequence).

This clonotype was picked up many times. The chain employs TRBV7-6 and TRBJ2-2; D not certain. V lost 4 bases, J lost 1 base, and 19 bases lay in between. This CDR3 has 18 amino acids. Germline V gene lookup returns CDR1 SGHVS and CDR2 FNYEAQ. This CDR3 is CASSYNFPGLGNTGELFF. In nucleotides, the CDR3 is TGTGCCAGCAGCTACAATTTCCCGGGTTTGGGGAACACCGGGGAGCTGTTTTTT. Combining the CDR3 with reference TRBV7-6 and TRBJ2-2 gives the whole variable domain GAGVSQSPRYKVTKRGQDVALRCDPISGHVSLYWYRQALGQGPEFLTYFNYEAQQDKSGLPNDRFSAERPEGSISTLTIQRTEQRDSAMYRCASSYNFPGLGNTGELFFGEGSRLTVL.

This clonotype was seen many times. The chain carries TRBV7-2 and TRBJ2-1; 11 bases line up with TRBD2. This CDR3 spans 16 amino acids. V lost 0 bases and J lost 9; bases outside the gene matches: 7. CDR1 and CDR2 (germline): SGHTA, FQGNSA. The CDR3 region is CASSLAGTSGGGEQFF. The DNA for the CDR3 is TGTGCCAGCAGCTTAGCTGGGACTAGCGGAGGGGGTGAGCAGTTCTTC.

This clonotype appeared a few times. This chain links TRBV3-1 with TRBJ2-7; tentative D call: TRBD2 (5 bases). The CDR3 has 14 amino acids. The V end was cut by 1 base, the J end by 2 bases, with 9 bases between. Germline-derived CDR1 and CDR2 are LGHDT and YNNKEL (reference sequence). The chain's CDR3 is CASSQARVPYEQYF. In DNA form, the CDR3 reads TGTGCCAGCAGCCAAGCGAGGGTTCCCTACGAGCAGTACTTC.

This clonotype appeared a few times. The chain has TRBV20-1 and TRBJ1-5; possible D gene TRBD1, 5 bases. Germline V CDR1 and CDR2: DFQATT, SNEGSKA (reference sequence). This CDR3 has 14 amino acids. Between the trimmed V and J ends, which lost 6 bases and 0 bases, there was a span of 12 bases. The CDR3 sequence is CSANTGGSNQPQHF. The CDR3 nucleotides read TGCAGTGCAAACACCGGGGGTAGCAATCAGCCCCAGCATTTT.

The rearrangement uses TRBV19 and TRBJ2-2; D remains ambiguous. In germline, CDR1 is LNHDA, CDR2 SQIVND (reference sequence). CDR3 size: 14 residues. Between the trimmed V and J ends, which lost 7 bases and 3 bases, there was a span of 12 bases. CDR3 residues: CASNVAEHTGELFF. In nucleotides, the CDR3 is TGTGCCAGTAATGTAGCAGAACACACCGGGGAGCTGTTTTTT.

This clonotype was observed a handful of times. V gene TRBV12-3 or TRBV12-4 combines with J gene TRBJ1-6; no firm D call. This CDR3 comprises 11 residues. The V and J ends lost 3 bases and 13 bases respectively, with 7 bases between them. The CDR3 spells CASSFVTPLHF. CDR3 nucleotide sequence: TGTGCCAGCAGTTTTGTGACCCCCCTCCACTTT.